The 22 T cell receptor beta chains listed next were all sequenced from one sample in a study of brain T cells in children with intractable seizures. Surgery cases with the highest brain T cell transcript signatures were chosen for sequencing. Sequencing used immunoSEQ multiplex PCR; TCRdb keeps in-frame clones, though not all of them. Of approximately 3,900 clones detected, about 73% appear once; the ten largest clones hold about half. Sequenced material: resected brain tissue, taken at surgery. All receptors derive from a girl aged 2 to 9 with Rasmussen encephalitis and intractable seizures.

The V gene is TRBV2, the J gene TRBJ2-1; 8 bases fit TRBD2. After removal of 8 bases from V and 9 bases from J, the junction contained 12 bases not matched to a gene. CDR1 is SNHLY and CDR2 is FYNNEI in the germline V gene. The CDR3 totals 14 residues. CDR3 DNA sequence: TGTGCCAGCCGAGGAGCGGGAGTCAAGGGTGAGCAGTTCTTC. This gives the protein CASRGAGVKGEQFF. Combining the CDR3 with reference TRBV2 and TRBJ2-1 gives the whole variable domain EPEVTQTPSHQVTQMGQEVILRCVPISNHLYFYWYRQILGQKVEFLVSFYNNEISEKSEIFDDQFSVERPDGSNFTLKIRSTKLEDSAMYFCASRGAGVKGEQFFGPGTRLTVL.

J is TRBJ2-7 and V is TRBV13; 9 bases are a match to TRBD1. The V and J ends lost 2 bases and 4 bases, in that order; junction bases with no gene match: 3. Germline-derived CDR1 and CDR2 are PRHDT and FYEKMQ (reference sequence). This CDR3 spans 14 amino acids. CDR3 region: CASSLSQGAYEQYF. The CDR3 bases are TGTGCCAGCAGCTTATCACAGGGGGCTTACGAGCAGTACTTC.

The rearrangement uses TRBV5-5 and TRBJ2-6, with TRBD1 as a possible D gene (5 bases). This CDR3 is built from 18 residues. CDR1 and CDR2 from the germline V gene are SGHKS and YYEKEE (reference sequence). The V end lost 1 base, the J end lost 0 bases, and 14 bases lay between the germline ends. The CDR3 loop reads CASSLTLQGSSGANVLTF. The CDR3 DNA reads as TGTGCCAGCAGCTTGACTCTTCAGGGCTCCTCTGGGGCCAACGTCCTGACTTTC.

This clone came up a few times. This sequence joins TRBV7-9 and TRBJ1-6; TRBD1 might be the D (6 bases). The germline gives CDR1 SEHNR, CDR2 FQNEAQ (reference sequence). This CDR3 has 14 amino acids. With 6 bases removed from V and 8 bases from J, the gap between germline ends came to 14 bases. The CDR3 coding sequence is TGTGCCAGCAGAAAAAAAGGGGGGGATTCACCCCTCCACTTT. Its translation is CASRKKGGDSPLHF. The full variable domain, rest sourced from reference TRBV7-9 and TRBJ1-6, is DTGVSQNPRHKITKRGQNVTFRCDPISEHNRLYWYRQTLGQGPEFLTYFQNEAQLEKSRLLSDRFSAERPKGSFSTLEIQRTEQGDSAMYLCASRKKGGDSPLHFGNGTRLTVT.

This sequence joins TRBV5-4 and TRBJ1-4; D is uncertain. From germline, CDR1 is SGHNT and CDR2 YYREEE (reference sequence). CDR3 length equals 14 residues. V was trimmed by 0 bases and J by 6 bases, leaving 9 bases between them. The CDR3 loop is CASSLEVADEKLFF. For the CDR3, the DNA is TGTGCCAGCAGCTTGGAAGTGGCTGATGAAAAACTGTTTTTT. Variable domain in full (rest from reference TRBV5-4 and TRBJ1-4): ETGVTQSPTHLIKTRGQQVTLRCSSQSGHNTVSWYQQALGQGPQFIFQYYREEENGRGNFPPRFSGLQFPNYSSELNVNALELDDSALYLCASSLEVADEKLFFGSGTQLSVL.

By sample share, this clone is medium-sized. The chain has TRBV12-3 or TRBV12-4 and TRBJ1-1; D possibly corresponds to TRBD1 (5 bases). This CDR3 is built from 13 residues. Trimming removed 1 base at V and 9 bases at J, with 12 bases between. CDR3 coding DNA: TGTGCCAGCAGTTTAGAGGGGCGCCATAAAGCTTTCTTT. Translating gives CASSLEGRHKAFF.

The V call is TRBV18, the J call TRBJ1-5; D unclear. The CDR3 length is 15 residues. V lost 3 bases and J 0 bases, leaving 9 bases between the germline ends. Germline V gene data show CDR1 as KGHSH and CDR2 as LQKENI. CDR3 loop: CASSPTANSNQPQHF. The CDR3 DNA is TGTGCCAGCTCACCCACGGCCAATAGCAATCAGCCCCAGCATTTT.

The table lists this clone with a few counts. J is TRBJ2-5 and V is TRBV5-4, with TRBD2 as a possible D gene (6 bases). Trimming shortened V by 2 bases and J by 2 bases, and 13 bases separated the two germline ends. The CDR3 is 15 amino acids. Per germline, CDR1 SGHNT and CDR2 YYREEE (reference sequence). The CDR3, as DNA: TGTGCCAGCAGCTTCCCTATGGGGGGACAAGAGACCCAGTACTTC. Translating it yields CASSFPMGGQETQYF.

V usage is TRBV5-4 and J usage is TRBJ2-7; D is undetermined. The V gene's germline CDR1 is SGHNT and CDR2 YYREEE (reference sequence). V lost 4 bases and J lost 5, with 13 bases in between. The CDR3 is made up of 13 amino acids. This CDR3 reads CASSHLESHEQYF. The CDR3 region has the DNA TGTGCCAGCAGCCACCTAGAATCCCACGAGCAGTACTTC. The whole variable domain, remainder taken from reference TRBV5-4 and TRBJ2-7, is ETGVTQSPTHLIKTRGQQVTLRCSSQSGHNTVSWYQQALGQGPQFIFQYYREEENGRGNFPPRFSGLQFPNYSSELNVNALELDDSALYLCASSHLESHEQYFGPGTRLTVT.

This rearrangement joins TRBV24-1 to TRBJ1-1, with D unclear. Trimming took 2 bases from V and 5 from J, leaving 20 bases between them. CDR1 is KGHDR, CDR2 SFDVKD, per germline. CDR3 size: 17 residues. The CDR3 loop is CATSDSRGGRGRTEAFF. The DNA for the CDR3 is TGTGCCACCAGTGATTCTCGGGGAGGCCGGGGAAGGACTGAAGCTTTCTTT.

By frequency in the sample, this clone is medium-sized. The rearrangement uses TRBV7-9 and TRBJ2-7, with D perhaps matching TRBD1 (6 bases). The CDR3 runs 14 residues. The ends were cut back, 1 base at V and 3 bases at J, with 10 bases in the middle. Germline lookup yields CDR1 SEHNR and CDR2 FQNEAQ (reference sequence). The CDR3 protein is CASSLVGGRYEQYF. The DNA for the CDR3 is TGTGCCAGCAGCTTAGTTGGGGGCCGCTACGAGCAGTACTTC.

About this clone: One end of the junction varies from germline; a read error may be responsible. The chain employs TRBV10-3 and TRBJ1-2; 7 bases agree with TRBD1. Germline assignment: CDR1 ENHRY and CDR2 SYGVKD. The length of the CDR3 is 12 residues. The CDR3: CAISESNRGGDF. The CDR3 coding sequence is TGTGCCATCAGTGAGTCAAACAGGGGAGGAGACTTC.

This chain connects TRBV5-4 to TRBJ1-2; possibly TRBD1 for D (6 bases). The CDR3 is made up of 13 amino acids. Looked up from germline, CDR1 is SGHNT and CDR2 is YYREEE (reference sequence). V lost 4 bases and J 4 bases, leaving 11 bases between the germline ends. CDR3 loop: CASSPQGAYGYTF. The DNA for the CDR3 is TGTGCCAGCAGCCCACAGGGCGCCTATGGCTACACCTTC.

The CDR3 sequence is CAISDLGTGSNYGYTF. The CDR3 DNA is TGTGCCATCAGTGACCTGGGGACAGGTTCTAACTATGGCTACACCTTC. The chain employs TRBV10-3 and TRBJ1-2; 8 bases match TRBD1. There are 16 residues in the CDR3. Germline-derived CDR1 and CDR2 are ENHRY and SYGVKD. After removal of 3 bases from V and 0 bases from J, the junction contained 6 bases not matched to a gene.

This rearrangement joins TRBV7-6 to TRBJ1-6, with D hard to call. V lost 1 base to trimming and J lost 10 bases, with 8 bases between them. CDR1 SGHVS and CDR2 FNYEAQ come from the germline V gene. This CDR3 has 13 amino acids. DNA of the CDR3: TGTGCCAGCAGCTTAGGTTCGCCCTCACCCCTCCACTTT. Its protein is CASSLGSPSPLHF.

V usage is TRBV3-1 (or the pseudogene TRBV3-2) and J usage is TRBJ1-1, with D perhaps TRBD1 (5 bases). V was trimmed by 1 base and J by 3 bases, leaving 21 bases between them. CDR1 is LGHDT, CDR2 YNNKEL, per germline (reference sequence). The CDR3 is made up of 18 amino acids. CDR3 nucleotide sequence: TGTGCCAGCAGCCAAGGACAGTGTGTTATTTGTTTGGACACTGAAGCTTTCTTT. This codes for CASSQGQCVICLDTEAFF.

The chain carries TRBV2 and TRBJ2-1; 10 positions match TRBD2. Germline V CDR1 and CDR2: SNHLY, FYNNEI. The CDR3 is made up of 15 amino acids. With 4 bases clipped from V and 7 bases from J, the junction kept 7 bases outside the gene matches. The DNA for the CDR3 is TGTGCCAGCAGTGGATCGAGCGGGGGGGCGAATGAGCAGTTCTTC. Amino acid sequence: CASSGSSGGANEQFF.

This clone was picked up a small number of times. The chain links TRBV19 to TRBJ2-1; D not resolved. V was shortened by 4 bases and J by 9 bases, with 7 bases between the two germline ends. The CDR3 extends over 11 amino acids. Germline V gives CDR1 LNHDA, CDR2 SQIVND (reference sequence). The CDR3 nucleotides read TGTGCCAGTAGTAAGGACCTTGAGCAGTTCTTC. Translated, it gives CASSKDLEQFF.

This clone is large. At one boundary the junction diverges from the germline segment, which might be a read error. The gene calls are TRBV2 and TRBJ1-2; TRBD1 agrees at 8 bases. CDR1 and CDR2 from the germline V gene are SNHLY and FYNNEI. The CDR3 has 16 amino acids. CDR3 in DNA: TGTGCCAGCAGTCCCGGGACAGGAGTTATATGGCTACACCTTTCCTTC. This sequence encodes CASSPGTGVIWLHLSF.

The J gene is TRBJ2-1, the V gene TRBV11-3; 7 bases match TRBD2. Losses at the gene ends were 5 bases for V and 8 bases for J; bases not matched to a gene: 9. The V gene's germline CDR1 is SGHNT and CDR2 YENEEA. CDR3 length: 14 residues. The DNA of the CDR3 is TGTGCCAGCAGCCCGGAAGGGGCGGGGGATGAGCAGTTCTTC. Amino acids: CASSPEGAGDEQFF.

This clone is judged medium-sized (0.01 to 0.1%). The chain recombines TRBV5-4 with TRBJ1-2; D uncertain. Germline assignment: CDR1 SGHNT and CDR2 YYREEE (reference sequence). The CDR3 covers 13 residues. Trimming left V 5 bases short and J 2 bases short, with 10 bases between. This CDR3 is CASSGTTNYGYTF. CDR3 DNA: TGTGCCAGCAGTGGCACGACGAACTATGGCTACACCTTC.

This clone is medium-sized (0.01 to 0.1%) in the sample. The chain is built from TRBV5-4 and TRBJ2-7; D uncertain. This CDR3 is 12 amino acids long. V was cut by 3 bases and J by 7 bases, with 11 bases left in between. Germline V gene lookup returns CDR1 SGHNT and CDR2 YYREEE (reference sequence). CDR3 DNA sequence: TGTGCCAGCAGCTCCCCGACGGAGGAGCAGTACTTC. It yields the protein CASSSPTEEQYF.